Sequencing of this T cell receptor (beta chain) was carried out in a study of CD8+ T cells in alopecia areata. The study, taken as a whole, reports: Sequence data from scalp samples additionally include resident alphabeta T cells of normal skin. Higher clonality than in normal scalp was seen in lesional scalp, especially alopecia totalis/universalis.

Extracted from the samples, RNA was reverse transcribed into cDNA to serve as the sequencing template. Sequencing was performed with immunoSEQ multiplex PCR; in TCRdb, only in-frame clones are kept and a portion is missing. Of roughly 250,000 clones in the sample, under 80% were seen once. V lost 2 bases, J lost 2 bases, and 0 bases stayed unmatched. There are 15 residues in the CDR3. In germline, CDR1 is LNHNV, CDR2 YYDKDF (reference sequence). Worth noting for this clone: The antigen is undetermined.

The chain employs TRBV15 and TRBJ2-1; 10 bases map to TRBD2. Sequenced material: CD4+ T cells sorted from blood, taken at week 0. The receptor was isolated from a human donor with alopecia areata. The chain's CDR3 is CATSRTSGAYNEQFF. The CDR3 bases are TGTGCCACCAGCAGAACTAGCGGGGCCTACAATGAGCAGTTCTTC.